The rows below give T cell receptor beta chains drawn from one sample of a study of human T cells and chemical hapten exposure. TCRdb fed the RACE reads into MiXCR, producing one record per CDR3 protein. This table holds 95,000 to 130,000 distinct CDR3 sequences, about 12% found once. The specimen comprised whole blood, sampled in connection with sensitization to the hapten diphenylcyclopropenone (DPC). Source of these receptors: a woman aged 45 to 65 with alopecia areata. Some clones in this sample may be carry-over from other donors' samples. CDR3s include the opening cysteine and the closing phenylalanine or tryptophan. A D gene is named only where the DNA matches it firmly. Rows give clone size only sometimes, using once, few, many, or a class for an expanded clone.

clone size	D gene	V gene	J gene	CDR3 protein	CDR3 DNA
many	.	TRBV11-1	TRBJ2-2	CASSFLGRKNTGELFF	TGTGCCAGCAGCTTTCTGGGCAGGAAGAACACCGGGGAGCTGTTTTTT
.	.	TRBV20-1	TRBJ2-2	CSAAAGRGNTGELFF	TGCAGTGCTGCAGCAGGACGGGGAAACACCGGGGAGCTGTTTTTT
few	.	TRBV18	TRBJ2-3	CASSRDSLKSTDTQYF	TGTGCCAGCTCACGCGACAGTTTGAAAAGCACAGATACGCAGTATTTT
few	.	TRBV7-8	TRBJ2-7	CASSPTGSGIEQYF	TGTGCCAGCAGCCCAACAGGATCTGGGATTGAGCAGTACTTC
medium-sized	TRBD1	TRBV12-3/TRBV12-4	TRBJ2-2	CASSGQGNTGELFF	TGTGCCAGCAGTGGACAGGGGAACACCGGGGAGCTGTTTTTT
.	.	TRBV20-1	TRBJ2-2	CSAKLAPGELFF	TGCAGTGCTAAACTAGCCCCCGGGGAGCTGTTTTTT
.	.	TRBV7-6	TRBJ2-7	CASSLAPRREQYF	TGTGCCAGCAGCTTAGCCCCCAGGCGCGAGCAGTACTTC
few	.	TRBV7-2	TRBJ1-1	CASSLDRTTEAFF	TGTGCCAGCAGCCTTGACCGAACCACTGAAGCTTTCTTT
.	.	TRBV7-9	TRBJ2-5	CASSSLRSQASTYQGTQYF	TGTGCCAGCAGCTCCCTTAGGAGTCAGGCCTCTACCTACCAGGGGACCCAGTACTTC
many	.	TRBV27	TRBJ2-7	CASSLSGESGSIPYEQYF	TGTGCCAGCAGTTTATCGGGCGAGTCCGGGAGTATCCCCTACGAGCAGTACTTC
many	.	TRBV7-9	TRBJ2-2	CASSLAAGELFF	TGTGCCAGCAGCTTAGCGGCCGGGGAGCTGTTTTTT
many	TRBD2	TRBV4-1	TRBJ2-2	CASSDGLATGELFF	TGCGCCAGCAGCGACGGACTAGCGACCGGGGAGCTGTTTTTT
few	.	TRBV6-2/TRBV6-3	TRBJ2-3	CASSYGKDTQYF	TGTGCCAGCAGTTACGGGAAAGATACGCAGTATTTT
.	.	TRBV19	TRBJ1-2	CATHLTGVPGYTF	TGTGCCACCCACCTGACAGGCGTCCCTGGCTACACCTTC
.	.	TRBV28	TRBJ1-5	CASTTPGQFQHF	TGTGCCAGCACTACCCCTGGACAGTTCCAGCATTTT
many	.	TRBV11-2	TRBJ2-3	CASRLGRGLRDTQYF	TGTGCCAGCAGGTTAGGGAGGGGGCTGAGAGATACGCAGTATTTT
.	.	TRBV5-1	TRBJ2-3	CASSPTPPNRADTQYF	TGCGCCAGCAGCCCTACACCCCCAAACCGGGCAGATACGCAGTATTTT
few	TRBD1	TRBV4-1	TRBJ1-1	CASSLRQGEAEAFF	TGCGCCAGCAGCCTTCGACAGGGGGAGGCTGAAGCTTTCTTT
.	.	TRBV7-7	TRBJ2-1	CASSRFGQHYEQFF	TGTGCTAGCAGCCGTTTTGGACAGCACTATGAGCAGTTCTTC
.	.	TRBV4-3	TRBJ1-1	CASSQGYEAFF	TGCGCCAGCAGCCAAGGTTATGAAGCTTTCTTT
few	.	TRBV27	TRBJ1-1	CASSFGGLKSEAFF	TGTGCCAGCAGTTTTGGGGGCTTGAAGTCTGAAGCTTTCTTT
.	.	TRBV5-1	TRBJ2-7	CASSFARMIYEQYF	TGCGCCAGCAGCTTCGCCAGGATGATCTACGAGCAGTACTTC
few	TRBD1	TRBV10-1	TRBJ2-7	CASSESGTATYEQYF	TGCGCCAGCAGTGAGTCTGGGACAGCGACCTACGAGCAGTACTTC
many	.	TRBV7-9	TRBJ2-1	CASSLVTGRVVDNEQFF	TGTGCCAGCAGCTTAGTCACTGGCAGGGTGGTTGACAATGAGCAGTTCTTC
many	.	TRBV6-5	TRBJ2-7	CASSYTRVTRGFSYEQYF	TGTGCCAGCAGTTACACCAGGGTTACGCGGGGTTTCTCCTACGAGCAGTACTTC
.	.	TRBV3-1	TRBJ1-2	CASSTGTLGYTF	TGTGCCAGCAGTACCGGGACCTTGGGCTACACCTTC
few	.	TRBV28	TRBJ2-7	CASSPHMVSSYEQYF	TGTGCCAGCAGCCCCCATATGGTTAGCTCCTACGAGCAGTACTTC
many	.	TRBV5-1	TRBJ2-4	CASSLAGALAKNIQYF	TGCGCCAGCAGCTTGGCCGGGGCCCTAGCCAAAAACATTCAGTACTTC
many	TRBD2	TRBV6-1	TRBJ2-3	CASSARGLVTDTQYF	TGTGCCAGCAGTGCCCGCGGACTAGTCACAGATACGCAGTATTTT
many	.	TRBV7-9	TRBJ2-3	CASSKSFATDTQYF	TGTGCCAGCTCAAAATCCTTTGCCACAGATACGCAGTATTTT
few	.	TRBV28	TRBJ1-2	CASSLELGRYTF	TGTGCCAGCAGCCTGGAGTTAGGGCGCTACACCTTC
few	TRBD1	TRBV18	TRBJ2-7	CASSRQGVGEQYF	TGTGCCAGCTCACGCCAGGGGGTCGGGGAGCAGTACTTC
few	.	TRBV4-1	TRBJ2-6	CASSQFWPSGANVLTF	TGCGCCAGCAGCCAATTCTGGCCCTCTGGGGCCAACGTCCTGACTTTC
few	.	TRBV14	TRBJ2-1	CASSPDFGTGINEQFF	TGTGCCAGCAGCCCGGATTTCGGCACAGGGATCAATGAGCAGTTCTTC
few	TRBD1	TRBV7-2	TRBJ2-3	CASSLDGTGTTDTQYF	TGTGCCAGCAGCTTAGATGGGACAGGCACCACAGATACGCAGTATTTT
.	TRBD2	TRBV6-5	TRBJ2-2	CASSLGVAGLSGELFF	TGTGCCAGCAGCCTTGGGGTAGCGGGATTGAGCGGGGAGCTGTTTTTT
few	.	TRBV7-2	TRBJ1-3	CASSSDRSSGNTIYF	TGTGCCAGCAGCTCCGACAGGAGCTCTGGAAACACCATATATTTT
.	.	TRBV12-3/TRBV12-4	TRBJ1-6	CASRETGLYNSPLHF	TGTGCCAGCAGGGAGACAGGCCTCTATAATTCACCCCTCCACTTT
once	.	TRBV29-1	TRBJ1-1	CSVLSWAGGNTEAFF	TGCAGCGTTCTGTCTTGGGCGGGCGGGAACACTGAAGCTTTCTTT
many	.	TRBV6-6	TRBJ1-6	CASRHDSSYNSPLHF	TGTGCCAGCAGACACGACAGCTCCTATAATTCACCCCTCCACTTT
few	.	TRBV12-2	TRBJ2-3	CASRLIDWQGAVEDTQYF	TGTGCAAGTCGCTTGATCGACTGGCAGGGGGCGGTAGAAGATACGCAGTATTTT
many	TRBD1	TRBV7-8	TRBJ2-1	CASSRTGGLNIPHNEQFF	TGTGCCAGCAGCCGGACAGGGGGCCTTAATATCCCCCACAATGAGCAGTTCTTC
few	TRBD2	TRBV28	TRBJ2-3	CASSSGTMRQYF	TGTGCCAGCAGTTCCGGGACTATGAGGCAGTATTTT
many	TRBD1	TRBV7-9	TRBJ1-1	CAGTGPNTEAFF	TGTGCCGGGACAGGGCCGAACACTGAAGCTTTCTTT
few	.	TRBV10-3	TRBJ2-7	CAIRPGRDAYEQYF	TGTGCCATCAGACCCGGGCGGGACGCCTACGAGCAGTACTTC
many	TRBD2	TRBV29-1	TRBJ2-3	CSCTPGGSTDTQYF	TGCAGCTGTACTCCGGGGGGTAGCACAGATACGCAGTATTTT
few	.	TRBV28	TRBJ1-4	CASSPITDWEKLFF	TGTGCCAGCAGTCCCATCACCGACTGGGAAAAACTGTTTTTT
few	.	TRBV5-4	TRBJ2-1	CASSLWGADNEQFF	TGTGCCAGCAGCTTGTGGGGGGCCGACAATGAGCAGTTCTTC
many	.	TRBV6-2/TRBV6-3	TRBJ2-1	CASTPPGLRFNEQFF	TGTGCCAGCACTCCCCCCGGGCTACGATTCAATGAGCAGTTCTTC
many	TRBD1	TRBV29-1	TRBJ1-2	CSVRDRGSGAHGYTF	TGCAGCGTAAGGGACAGGGGATCAGGGGCGCATGGCTACACCTTC
many	.	TRBV12-3/TRBV12-4	TRBJ2-2	CASSFKQINTGELFF	TGTGCCAGCAGTTTTAAGCAGATTAACACCGGGGAGCTGTTTTTT
few	.	TRBV29-1	TRBJ2-1	CSVERVEGDEQFF	TGCAGCGTTGAGAGGGTGGAAGGGGATGAGCAGTTCTTC
many	TRBD1	TRBV5-1	TRBJ1-4	CASSFRPGGTEKLFF	TGCGCCAGCAGCTTCCGTCCAGGGGGAACTGAAAAACTGTTTTTT
few	TRBD1	TRBV18	TRBJ1-3	CASSPRDRDTIYF	TGTGCCAGCTCACCCCGGGACAGGGACACCATATATTTT
.	.	TRBV6-2/TRBV6-3	TRBJ1-6	CASASLAGQNSPLHF	TGTGCCAGCGCTTCTTTGGCAGGGCAGAATTCACCCCTCCACTTT
.	TRBD1	TRBV20-1	TRBJ1-5	CSARPRDRGGNQPQHF	TGCAGTGCTAGACCCCGGGACAGGGGTGGCAATCAGCCCCAGCATTTT